The 10 T cell receptor beta chains listed next were all sequenced from one sample in a study of T cell repertoires in cytomegalovirus infection. TCRdb reprocessed the reads via MiXCR and lists one record per CDR3 protein. The sample lists about 320,000 distinct CDR3 sequences, over 7.5% seen once, with around 4.5% in the top ten. Sequences were obtained from PBMCs. The source of these receptors is a human donor in good health (CMV status not recorded). Some clones in this sample may be carry-over from other donors' samples.

This chain joins TRBV14 and TRBJ2-1; a weak D match, TRBD1 (5 bases). CDR3 length: 13 amino acids. Germline V gives CDR1 SGHDN, CDR2 FVKESK. V gave up 8 bases and J gave up 7 bases, with 15 bases separating them. The CDR3 DNA is TGTGCCAGCTCCCGGCAGGGTTTGAATGAGCAGTTCTTC. Its protein is CASSRQGLNEQFF.

The chain couples TRBV7-9 to TRBJ2-1; TRBD2 aligns across 9 bases. Germline V gene sequence: CDR1 SEHNR, CDR2 FQNEAQ (reference sequence). With V trimmed by 5 bases and J by 0 bases, 11 bases remained unmatched. The CDR3 length is 18 residues. The CDR3 spells CASSRDPTSGSSYNEQFF. The CDR3 DNA reads TGTGCCAGCAGCAGAGACCCGACTAGCGGCAGCTCCTACAATGAGCAGTTCTTC. The full variable domain, completed using reference TRBV7-9 and TRBJ2-1, is DTGVSQNPRHKITKRGQNVTFRCDPISEHNRLYWYRQTLGQGPEFLTYFQNEAQLEKSRLLSDRFSAERPKGSFSTLEIQRTEQGDSAMYLCASSRDPTSGSSYNEQFFGPGTRLTVL.

This clonotype was counted only a few times. V gene TRBV5-5 combines with J gene TRBJ2-7, with TRBD1 matching over 7 bases. The CDR3 is 15 amino acids. Germline V gene lookup returns CDR1 SGHKS and CDR2 YYEKEE (reference sequence). The V segment lost 0 bases and the J segment 3 bases; nucleotides outside the gene matches: 6. DNA of the CDR3: TGTGCCAGCAGCTTGGTGAGGGACAGTTTCTACGAGCAGTACTTC. This sequence encodes CASSLVRDSFYEQYF.

This clonotype was recorded a few times. The chain recombines TRBV5-3 with TRBJ2-5, with 12 bases that match TRBD2. TRBV5-3 is given ORF status, its function remaining uncertain. The CDR3 is 17 amino acids. The junction had 13 bases not matched to a gene; V was cut back by 8 bases and J by 2 bases. The CDR3, as DNA: TGTGCCAGCAGCCCCGGACTAGCGGGGCCAATTCAAGAGACCCAGTACTTC. Encoded protein: CASSPGLAGPIQETQYF.

In its sample, this clonotype was seen a few times. Relative to the germline gene, one junction end is altered; a read error may explain this. CDR3 sequence: CASSQNKQGARGYTF. CDR3 DNA sequence: TGTGCCAGCAGCCAAAATAAGCAGGGGGCCCGGGGCTACACCTTC. J is TRBJ1-2 and V is TRBV4-1, with TRBD1 matching over 8 bases. Germline V gene lookup returns CDR1 MGHRA and CDR2 YSYEKL. The CDR3 runs to 15 residues.

This clonotype was counted at least ten times. The chain couples TRBV7-9 to TRBJ1-2; 7 bases match TRBD1. CDR3 length: 19 amino acids. Losses at the gene ends were 1 base for V and 0 bases for J; bases not matched to a gene: 14. Germline V gene data show CDR1 as SEHNR and CDR2 as FQNEAQ (reference sequence). In nucleotides, the CDR3 is TGTGCCAGCAGCTTAGTAATAAAGACAGGGAGTACGGCTAACTATGGCTACACCTTC. Protein product: CASSLVIKTGSTANYGYTF.

This clonotype has at least ten counts. V is TRBV7-3 and J is TRBJ2-5; TRBD1 matches at 9 bases. Per germline, CDR1 SGHTA and CDR2 FQGTGA. Trimming at V came to 4 bases and at J to 4 bases, leaving 4 bases not matched to a gene. CDR3 length: 14 residues. The CDR3 nucleotides read TGTGCCAGCAGCTCGGGACAGGGCGGAGAGACCCAGTACTTC. As protein: CASSSGQGGETQYF.

This clonotype was detected ten times or more. The J gene is TRBJ1-5, the V gene TRBV12-3 or TRBV12-4; D might be TRBD1 (5 bases). The CDR3 consists of 16 residues. Trimming stripped 3 bases from V and 6 bases from J, with 18 bases between. The CDR3 sequence: CASSFVGSGSGQPQHF. CDR3 sequence (DNA): TGTGCCAGCAGTTTCGTAGGGTCAGGGTCAGGTCAGCCCCAGCATTTT.

This clonotype was detected ten times or more. The chain uses TRBV28 and TRBJ1-1; 11 bases are a match to TRBD1. Germline CDR1 reads MDHEN; CDR2 reads SYDVKM. V was pared by 5 bases and J by 3 bases, with 5 bases of the junction left unmatched. The CDR3 runs to 15 residues. CDR3 nucleotides: TGTGCCAGCAGTCTACCGGGACAGGGGGACACTGAAGCTTTCTTT. Its translation is CASSLPGQGDTEAFF.

The V call is TRBV15, the J call TRBJ1-1; no reliable D call. Between the trimmed V and J ends, which lost 6 bases and 8 bases, there was a span of 10 bases. Germline V CDR1 and CDR2: LNHNV, YYDKDF (reference sequence). There are 11 residues in the CDR3. CDR3 nucleotides: TGTGCCACCAGGTCTCTGACGGAAGCTTTCTTT. It yields the protein CATRSLTEAFF.